The entry below describes one T cell receptor beta chain. Its matching antigen is unknown. Every donor, a Caucasian adult, lived in Nashville, Tennessee. With unsorted samples, genomic DNA was obtained from tens of millions of PBMCs. Deep level was the assay's run setting. Assay used: immunoSEQ multiplex PCR; TCRdb lists only in-frame clones, some missing. Of roughly 500,000 clones listed, about 84% are singletons. Germline V gene data show CDR1 as SGHNT and CDR2 as YYREEE (reference sequence). Losses at the gene ends were 5 bases for V and 0 bases for J; bases not matched to a gene: 4. The CDR3 sequence is 14 residues long. These data are taken from a study of shared clonotypes between healthy human individuals. General study results and limits: An expected dependence of interdonor clonotype sharing on sequencing depth was noted.

This chain joins TRBV5-4 and TRBJ2-5; 7 bases match TRBD2. This TCR was sampled from a woman aged 40 to 55 in good health. Some clones in this sample may be carry-over from other donors' samples. What was sequenced was PBMCs. This chain's CDR3 is CASRPGTNQETQYF. The DNA for the CDR3 is TGTGCCAGCAGACCCGGGACTAACCAAGAGACCCAGTACTTC.